This entry features one T cell receptor (beta chain) sequence. Antigen: not known. Germline V lookup: CDR1 GTSNPN, CDR2 SVGIG (reference sequence). This CDR3 is built from 13 residues. This sample is part of a study of shared clonotypes between healthy human individuals. Study-wide results and limits: Non-shared clonotypes were found to have lower generation probabilities than the clonotypes that were shared by all four of the sorted-subset donors.

On sorted subsets, replicate PCRs used 150 to 250 ng DNA, or some 27,000 T cell genomes. Clones were read by immunoSEQ multiplex PCR, and TCRdb kept only the in-frame ones, dropping some. The table lists about 1.5 million clones, approximately 98% of them singletons. The sequencing sample was made of naive CD4+ T cells sorted from blood. The sample's subset: CD45RA+ positively selected. This clonotype was sampled from a man aged 30 to 45 in good health. J is TRBJ2-5 and V is TRBV30; D assignment may be TRBD1 or TRBD2 (5 bases each). The J call is doubtful: the DNA matches TRBJ2-7 better. CDR3 coding DNA: TGTGCCTGGAGTGTAAGGGGACCCTACGAGCAGTACTTC. Encoded protein: CAWSVRGPYEQYF.